This TCR beta chain was observed in a study of cytomegalovirus exposure and HLA in healthy donors. It was with 60 Vbeta and 13 Jbeta primers that the PCR ran. TCRdb keeps only in-frame clones here, not all; method: immunoSEQ multiplex PCR. The sample has over 100,000 clones; about two thirds are singletons. Germline assignment: CDR1 SEHNR and CDR2 FQNEAQ (reference sequence). The CDR3 contains 16 residues. Trimming took 4 bases from V and 4 from J; bases not matched to a gene: 11. This TCR derives from a woman aged 40 to 50 in good health and CMV-seronegative. Material for sequencing was PBMCs. The chain links TRBV7-9 to TRBJ2-7, with 9 bases fitting TRBD1. The CDR3 reads CASSSGQGLHSYEQYF. The CDR3 nucleotides are TGTGCCAGCAGCTCCGGACAGGGGTTACACTCATACGAGCAGTACTTC. The variable domain in full, with the rest retrieved from reference TRBV7-9 and TRBJ2-7, is DTGVSQNPRHKITKRGQNVTFRCDPISEHNRLYWYRQTLGQGPEFLTYFQNEAQLEKSRLLSDRFSAERPKGSFSTLEIQRTEQGDSAMYLCASSSGQGLHSYEQYFGPGTRLTVT.